Listed here are 13 T cell receptor beta chains from one sample, sequenced in a study of Ad26.COV2.S vaccination and SARS-CoV-2 variants. Sequencing was performed with immunoSEQ multiplex PCR; in TCRdb, only in-frame clones are kept and a portion is missing. The table has around 300,000 clones, approximately 90% seen once. Treatment: approximately 18 received Ad26.COV2.S at low or high dose, single or two shots; roughly five received placebo; per-sample allocation not given. Sampling took place 63 days after the first vaccine or placebo injection. Sequenced here: peripheral blood, sampled in a trial of Ad26.COV2.S vaccine versus placebo. These receptors were collected from a person aged 18-60 years who received the Ad26.COV2.S COVID-19 vaccine or a placebo.

In regard to this clone: The junction and the germline gene differ at one end; a read error may be behind it. The V call is TRBV6-6, the J call TRBJ1-1; the D gene is possibly TRBD1 (6 bases). Germline V gene sequence: CDR1 MNHNY, CDR2 SVGAGI (reference sequence). The CDR3 contains 13 residues. The CDR3: CASSYSTPGQGRF. Here the CDR3 DNA reads TGTGCCAGCAGTTACTCGACCCCCGGGCAGGGGAGGTTT.

In this sample, this clone turned up a few times. The chain couples TRBV6-1 to TRBJ2-7, with 8 bases aligning to TRBD2. The CDR3 extends over 16 amino acids. Trimming at V came to 7 bases and at J to 6 bases, leaving 17 bases not matched to a gene. Germline-derived CDR1 and CDR2 are MNHNS and SASEGT. CDR3 sequence: CASNDRHSGTFLEQYF. The CDR3 DNA reads as TGTGCCAGCAATGACAGACATAGCGGGACCTTCCTCGAGCAGTACTTC.

The chain has TRBV28 and TRBJ2-7; D is possibly TRBD1 (6 bases). Germline lookup yields CDR1 MDHEN and CDR2 SYDVKM. The V end lost 3 bases, the J end lost 5 bases, and 14 bases lay between the germline ends. There are 14 residues in the CDR3. CDR3 DNA sequence: TGTGCCAGCAGTTTGTGGAAACAGGGACACGAGCAGTACTTC. Its protein product is CASSLWKQGHEQYF.

The V gene is TRBV15, the J gene TRBJ2-7; TRBD2 matches at 10 bases. The germline V gene has CDR1 LNHNV and CDR2 YYDKDF (reference sequence). The trim removed 1 base at V and 4 bases at J, leaving 4 bases unmatched. The CDR3 runs 15 residues. In DNA, the CDR3 is TGTGCCACCAGCAGAGGGACTAGCGGAATATACGAGCAGTACTTC. Translation: CATSRGTSGIYEQYF.

This chain joins TRBV4-1 and TRBJ2-3, with 10 bases identical to TRBD2. Germline V CDR1 and CDR2: MGHRA, YSYEKL. This CDR3 spans 20 amino acids. With 0 bases clipped from V and 0 bases from J, the junction kept 12 bases outside the gene matches. For the CDR3, the DNA is TGCGCCAGCAGCCAAGATCCAGGGCTAGCGGGGGACCTCAGCACAGATACGCAGTATTTT. Encoded protein: CASSQDPGLAGDLSTDTQYF.

This sequence joins TRBV30 and TRBJ2-7, with D unclear. Germline V CDR1 and CDR2: GTSNPN, SVGIG (reference sequence). The CDR3 runs 12 residues. Trimming left V 4 bases short and J 1 base short, with 8 bases between. This chain's CDR3 is CAWIGRSYEQYF. In DNA form, the CDR3 reads TGTGCCTGGATTGGACGGTCCTACGAGCAGTACTTC.

CDR3 in DNA: TGTGCCAGCTCACCACGTATGGCGGGTGGGACTGAAGCTTTCTTT. Amino acids: CASSPRMAGGTEAFF. The V call is TRBV18, the J call TRBJ1-1; D not certain. Trimming took off 1 base at V and 5 bases at J, with 14 bases between the two ends. Looked up from germline, CDR1 is KGHSH and CDR2 is LQKENI. The CDR3 has 15 amino acids.

This clone was found a few times. The rearrangement uses TRBV6-5 and TRBJ2-7; D ambiguous. The CDR3 is made up of 15 amino acids. Germline CDR1 reads MNHEY; CDR2 reads SVGAGI. Trimming removed 4 bases from V and 5 bases from J, with 18 bases in between. As DNA, the CDR3 is TGTGCCAGCAGTTCGTCCGTCTCACAGACCCACGAGCAGTACTTC. This gives the protein CASSSSVSQTHEQYF.

This chain joins TRBV7-9 and TRBJ2-3; 16 bases agree with TRBD2. The CDR3 is 18 residues long. Germline CDR1 SEHNR, CDR2 FQNEAQ (reference sequence). V lost 4 bases and J lost 3; bases outside the gene matches: 7. The CDR3, as DNA: TGTGCCAGCAGCTCGGGACTAGCGGGGGGGCCCTGGACAGATACGCAGTATTTT. Translated: CASSSGLAGGPWTDTQYF.

V and J are TRBV18 and TRBJ2-5; no clear D. The CDR3 is made up of 15 amino acids. The V end lost 4 bases, the J end lost 2 bases, and 14 bases lay between the germline ends. Germline CDR1 and CDR2: KGHSH and LQKENI. The CDR3 nucleotides are TGTGCCAGCTCACTTGGACCAGGCAAGCAAGAGACCCAGTACTTC. Translation: CASSLGPGKQETQYF.

The rearrangement joins TRBV9 to TRBJ2-1, with 11 bases that match TRBD2. The CDR3 is 14 residues long. Germline CDR1 SGDLS, CDR2 YYNGEE. Trimming removed 4 bases from V and 10 bases from J; junction bases left unmatched: 7. This CDR3 reads CASSPRTSGSEQFF. CDR3 bases: TGTGCCAGCAGCCCCCGGACTAGCGGGTCGGAGCAGTTCTTC.

This chain connects TRBV30 to TRBJ2-7, with D possibly matching TRBD1 (5 bases). The germline V and J ends were trimmed by 2 bases and 2 bases, with 10 bases remaining between them. CDR3 length: 13 amino acids. Germline V gives CDR1 GTSNPN, CDR2 SVGIG (reference sequence). CDR3 bases: TGTGCCTGGAGTATGACAGTAACCTACGAGCAGTACTTC. Protein sequence: CAWSMTVTYEQYF.

The V and J genes are TRBV2 and TRBJ1-5, with D hard to call. V lost 7 bases and J 0 bases, leaving 7 bases between the germline ends. Germline V CDR1 and CDR2: SNHLY, FYNNEI. The CDR3 extends over 13 amino acids. CDR3 region: CASKVNSNQPQHF. As DNA, the CDR3 is TGTGCCAGCAAGGTGAATAGCAATCAGCCCCAGCATTTT.